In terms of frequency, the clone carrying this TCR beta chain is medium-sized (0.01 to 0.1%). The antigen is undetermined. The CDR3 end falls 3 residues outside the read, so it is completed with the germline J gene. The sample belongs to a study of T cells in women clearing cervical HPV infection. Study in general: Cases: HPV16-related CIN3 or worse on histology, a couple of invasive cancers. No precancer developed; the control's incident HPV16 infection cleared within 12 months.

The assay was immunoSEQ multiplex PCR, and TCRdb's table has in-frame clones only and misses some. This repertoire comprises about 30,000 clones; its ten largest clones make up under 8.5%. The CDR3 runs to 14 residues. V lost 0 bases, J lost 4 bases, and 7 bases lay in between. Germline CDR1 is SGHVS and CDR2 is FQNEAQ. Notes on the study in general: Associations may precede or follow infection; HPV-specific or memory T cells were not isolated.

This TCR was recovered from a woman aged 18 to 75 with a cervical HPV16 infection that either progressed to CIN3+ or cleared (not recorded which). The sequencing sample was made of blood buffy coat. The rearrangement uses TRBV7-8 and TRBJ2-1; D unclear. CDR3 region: CASSLAISYNEQFF. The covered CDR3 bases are TGTGCCAGCAGCTTAGCTATATCTTACAATGAG.